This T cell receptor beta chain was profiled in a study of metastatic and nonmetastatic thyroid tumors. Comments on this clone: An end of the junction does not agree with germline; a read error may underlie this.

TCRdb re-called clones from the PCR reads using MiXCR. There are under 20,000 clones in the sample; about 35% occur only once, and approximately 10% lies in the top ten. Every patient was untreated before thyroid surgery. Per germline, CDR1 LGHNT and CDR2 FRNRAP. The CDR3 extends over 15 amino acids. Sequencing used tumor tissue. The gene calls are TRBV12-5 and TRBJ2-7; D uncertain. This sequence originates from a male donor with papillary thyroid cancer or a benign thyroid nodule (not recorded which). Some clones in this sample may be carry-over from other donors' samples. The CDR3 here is CSSGLLHGRVYEQYF. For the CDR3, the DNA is TGTTCTAGTGGTTTATTACATGGTAGGGTCTACGAGCAGTACTTC.